These 9 T cell receptor beta chains originate from one sample sequenced in a study of cytomegalovirus exposure and HLA in healthy donors. The repertoire was sequenced with immunoSEQ multiplex PCR; TCRdb's copy has only in-frame clones and lacks some. The sample carries roughly 140,000 clones, 85% to 90% recorded once. The sample comprised PBMCs. The receptors shown here come from a woman aged 18-30 years in good health and CMV-seropositive.

The V and J genes are TRBV2 and TRBJ2-1, with TRBD2 matching 11 bases. The germline CDR1 and CDR2 sequences are SNHLY and FYNNEI. The CDR3 spans 14 residues. The V and J ends lost 8 bases and 6 bases, in that order; junction bases with no gene match: 6. CDR3 protein: CASASSGRFNEQFF. The CDR3 nucleotides are TGTGCCAGCGCCTCTAGCGGGAGGTTCAATGAGCAGTTCTTC.

The chain has TRBV7-2 and TRBJ1-5, with D perhaps TRBD1 (6 bases). The CDR3 spans 13 residues. Trimming stripped 4 bases from V and 7 bases from J, with 11 bases between. CDR1 SGHTA and CDR2 FQGNSA come from the germline V gene. DNA of the CDR3: TGTGCCAGCAGCTCGGACAGACTACAGCCCCAGCATTTT. Its protein is CASSSDRLQPQHF.

The rearrangement links TRBV6-1 to TRBJ1-3; the D is unclear. CDR3 size: 12 residues. The ends were cut back, 10 bases at V and 1 base at J, with 8 bases in the middle. CDR1 and CDR2 (germline): MNHNS, SASEGT. CDR3 region: CATSSSGNTIYF. The CDR3 bases are TGTGCCACCTCCTCGTCTGGAAACACCATATATTTT.

J is TRBJ2-7 and V is TRBV7-2, with D possibly matching TRBD1 (5 bases). The CDR3 spans 13 residues. In germline, CDR1 is SGHTA, CDR2 FQGNSA. Trimming shortened V by 5 bases and J by 3 bases, and 11 bases separated the two germline ends. The CDR3 protein is CASSHGQIYEQYF. In DNA form, the CDR3 reads TGTGCCAGCAGCCATGGACAAATCTACGAGCAGTACTTC.

The rearrangement joins TRBV5-1 to TRBJ2-5; 11 bases line up with TRBD2. With V trimmed by 4 bases and J by 5 bases, 10 bases remained unmatched. This CDR3 comprises 16 residues. Germline lookup yields CDR1 SGHRS and CDR2 YFSETQ. CDR3 nucleotides: TGCGCCAGCAGCGGCGGGACTAGCGGAGGACGGGAGACCCAGTACTTC. Its protein product is CASSGGTSGGRETQYF.

The CDR3 bases are TGTGCCAGCAGCGCCTCAGGGGGCTGGGAGACCCAGTACTTC. This encodes CASSASGGWETQYF. The V call is TRBV5-6, the J call TRBJ2-5; 8 bases align to TRBD1. After removal of 4 bases from V and 5 bases from J, the junction contained 7 bases not matched to a gene. Germline V gene lookup returns CDR1 SGHDT and CDR2 YYEEEE. CDR3 size: 14 residues.

The chain links TRBV10-2 to TRBJ2-7; 7 nucleotides line up with TRBD1. The CDR3 is made up of 15 amino acids. Trimming removed 4 bases from V and 7 bases from J; junction bases left unmatched: 13. Germline V gives CDR1 WSHSY, CDR2 SAAADI. The CDR3 here is CASSAVGQATREQYF. DNA for the CDR3: TGCGCCAGCAGTGCCGTCGGACAGGCGACACGGGAGCAGTACTTC.

The chain has TRBV5-6 and TRBJ2-6; D is undetermined. The CDR3 consists of 16 residues. The V gene lost 5 bases and the J gene lost 0 bases, with 12 bases spanning the gap. Germline lookup yields CDR1 SGHDT and CDR2 YYEEEE. CDR3 residues: CASRLRLGSGANVLTF. The CDR3 bases are TGTGCCAGCAGACTAAGATTGGGCTCTGGGGCCAACGTCCTGACTTTC.

J is TRBJ2-1 and V is TRBV6-5; 7 nucleotides agree with TRBD2. Trimming took 4 bases from V and 7 from J; bases not matched to a gene: 10. Germline CDR1 is MNHEY and CDR2 is SVGAGI. The CDR3 sequence is 15 residues long. Here the CDR3 reads CASSLTGGVWNEQFF. The CDR3 coding sequence is TGTGCCAGCAGTTTAACGGGGGGTGTGTGGAATGAGCAGTTCTTC.